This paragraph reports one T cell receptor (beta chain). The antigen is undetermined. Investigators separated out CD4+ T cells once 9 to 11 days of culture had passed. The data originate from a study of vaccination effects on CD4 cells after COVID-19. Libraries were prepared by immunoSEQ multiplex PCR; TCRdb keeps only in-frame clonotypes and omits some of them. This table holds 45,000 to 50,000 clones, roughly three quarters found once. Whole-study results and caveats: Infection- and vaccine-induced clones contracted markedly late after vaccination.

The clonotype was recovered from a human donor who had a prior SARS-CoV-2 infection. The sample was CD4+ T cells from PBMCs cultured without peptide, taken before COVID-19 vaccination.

CDR3 amino acids: CASSLAAANTGELFF. CDR3 nucleotide sequence: TGTGCCAGCAGCTTAGCCGCCGCGAACACCGGGGAGCTGTTTTTT. The chain recombines TRBV11-3 with TRBJ2-2, with D unresolved. Trimming removed 1 base at V and 0 bases at J, with 6 bases between. Germline V gene data show CDR1 as SGHNT and CDR2 as YENEEA. The CDR3 has 15 residues.